This T cell receptor (beta chain) emerged from a study of identical twins. General study results and limits: Modelling approaches yielded underestimates of out-of-frame TCR alpha sharing between monozygotic twins. Cord blood's abundant beta clonotypes had fewer insertions, unlike memory repertoires.

TCRdb re-called the 5' RACE reads with MiXCR, one entry per CDR3 protein. Among more than 1.5 million distinct CDR3 sequences listed, about 30% were seen once. The CDR3 has 14 residues. V lost 5 bases to trimming and J lost 6 bases, with 16 bases between them. Donors were all healthy Caucasians. Worth noting for this clonotype: Its antigen is not known.

The chain employs TRBV12-3 or TRBV12-4 and TRBJ1-1, with TRBD1 as a possible D gene (5 bases). This TCR derives from a newborn girl in good health. What was sequenced was cord blood. The CDR3 nucleotides read TGTGCCAGCAGTCTAAGGTCCAGGGTAGCTGAAGCTTTCTTT. Protein sequence: CASSLRSRVAEAFF.